The source of this T cell receptor (beta chain) is a study of blood T cell repertoires in COVID-19. Per the study methods: Nucleated cell counts were estimated from reference gene primer amplification. Only in-frame clones appear in the TCRdb table, and some are missing; sequencing was by immunoSEQ multiplex PCR. V and J calls and clone size come straight from that table; D and trimming were deduced from the DNA. The sample carries about 19,000 clones, roughly 86% recorded once. V shed 3 bases and J shed 0 bases, with 10 bases lying between them. The V gene's germline CDR1 is SGDLS and CDR2 YYNGEE. This CDR3 is built from 16 residues.

Sequences were obtained from peripheral blood. The TCR was taken from a human donor in a cohort sampled during active COVID-19. The donor label of this sample is uncertain. The chain has TRBV9 and TRBJ2-6, with D perhaps matching TRBD1 (5 bases). CDR3 amino acids: CASSGKTGSGANVLTF. The CDR3 DNA follows: TGTGCCAGCAGCGGAAAAACAGGCTCTGGGGCCAACGTCCTGACTTTC.